A single sample is the source of the 8 T cell receptor beta chains below, sequenced in a study of blood T cell repertoires in COVID-19. Profiling relied on immunoSEQ multiplex PCR, and the TCRdb table lists in-frame clones only, not all of them. The data contain approximately 140,000 clones, approximately 90% of them singletons. Input material: peripheral blood. The receptors were sampled from a human donor in a cohort sampled during active COVID-19.

The chain combines TRBV3-1 (or the pseudogene TRBV3-2) with TRBJ1-1; 12 bases line up with TRBD1. The CDR3 is 13 residues long. Germline assignment: CDR1 LGHDT and CDR2 YNNKEL (reference sequence). The V segment lost 4 bases and the J segment 10 bases; nucleotides outside the gene matches: 4. CDR3 DNA sequence: TGTGCCAGCAGCCCAGGGACAGGGGGCTCAGCTTTCTTT. This sequence encodes CASSPGTGGSAFF.

The rearrangement uses TRBV4-1 and TRBJ2-7, with 8 bases fitting TRBD2. The CDR3 runs to 16 residues. Germline trimming cut 2 bases from V and 3 bases from J; bases unmatched to any gene: 9. Germline values: CDR1 MGHRA, CDR2 YSYEKL. The CDR3 DNA follows: TGCGCCAGCAGCCAAAGCCCGGGTAGCGGGGTCTACGAGCAGTACTTC. This sequence encodes CASSQSPGSGVYEQYF.

The rearrangement joins TRBV3-1 (or the pseudogene TRBV3-2) to TRBJ2-1; 9 bases line up with TRBD2. With V trimmed by 0 bases and J by 9 bases, 9 bases remained unmatched. Germline V lookup: CDR1 LGHDT, CDR2 YNNKEL (reference sequence). The CDR3 sequence is 16 residues long. The CDR3 DNA follows: TGTGCCAGCAGCCAAGAAAGAGCGGGGGGCTGGGGTGAGCAGTTCTTC. It translates to CASSQERAGGWGEQFF.

The chain joins TRBV7-2 to TRBJ1-2; the match to TRBD1 covers 8 bases. J lost 4 bases, V lost 6 bases, and 7 bases had no gene match. CDR1 and CDR2 (germline): SGHTA, FQGNSA. This CDR3 region has 14 residues. The CDR3 sequence is CASRPTDRGYGYTF. Here the CDR3 DNA reads TGTGCCAGCAGGCCGACCGACAGGGGCTATGGCTACACCTTC.

V is TRBV3-1 (or the pseudogene TRBV3-2) and J is TRBJ2-3, with 11 nucleotides matching TRBD2. The CDR3 covers 14 residues. CDR1 and CDR2 from the germline V gene are LGHDT and YNNKEL (reference sequence). V lost 6 bases, J lost 4 bases, and 3 bases stayed unmatched. DNA of the CDR3: TGTGCCAGCAGTTTGGGACTAGCGGCAGATACGCAGTATTTT. Translating it yields CASSLGLAADTQYF.

J is TRBJ2-7 and V is TRBV24-1, with D possibly being TRBD2 (6 bases). The germline V and J ends were trimmed by 3 bases and 7 bases, with 12 bases remaining between them. The germline gives CDR1 KGHDR, CDR2 SFDVKD. The CDR3 consists of 13 residues. CDR3: CATSDLGTPEQYF. CDR3 bases: TGTGCCACCAGTGATCTAGGGACTCCAGAGCAGTACTTC.

The genes are TRBV3-1 (or the pseudogene TRBV3-2) and TRBJ2-5, with a possible D match to TRBD2 (5 bases). Germline V lookup: CDR1 LGHDT, CDR2 YNNKEL (reference sequence). V lost 4 bases and J lost 0, with 12 bases in between. The CDR3 consists of 15 residues. In DNA, the CDR3 is TGTGCCAGCAGCCGCGGGCGGGCCTACCAAGAGACCCAGTACTTC. Translating gives CASSRGRAYQETQYF.

The chain combines TRBV7-9 with TRBJ1-2; no definite D call. The germline V gene has CDR1 SEHNR and CDR2 FQNEAQ (reference sequence). Trimming shortened V by 8 bases and J by 4 bases, and 20 bases separated the two germline ends. The CDR3 covers 15 residues. In DNA form, the CDR3 reads TGTGCCAGCCAGCAGAGGGAGGAGCGCAGCTATGGCTACACCTTC. Protein sequence: CASQQREERSYGYTF.